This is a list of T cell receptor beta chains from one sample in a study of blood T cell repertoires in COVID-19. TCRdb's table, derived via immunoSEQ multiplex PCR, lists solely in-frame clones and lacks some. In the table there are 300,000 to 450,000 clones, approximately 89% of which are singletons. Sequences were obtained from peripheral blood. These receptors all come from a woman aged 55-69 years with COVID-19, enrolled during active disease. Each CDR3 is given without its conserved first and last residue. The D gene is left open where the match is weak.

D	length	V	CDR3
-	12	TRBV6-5	ASSWGGPGNTIY
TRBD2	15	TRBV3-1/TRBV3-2	ASSQGQAGPSTDTQY
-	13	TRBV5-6	ASSSSRDKRDTQY
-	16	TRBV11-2	ASSLVPVGARSLNTIY
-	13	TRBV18	ASSPRPQGNQPQH
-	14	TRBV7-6	ASSLSGHLANYGYT
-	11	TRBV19	ASSRDRYTEAF
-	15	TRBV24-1	ATSGSKRGGWHNEQF
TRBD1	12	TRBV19	ASVTGGTGQPQH
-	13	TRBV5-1	ASSLAGVGGTEAF
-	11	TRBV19	ASSNAVFNEQY
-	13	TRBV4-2	ASSQEGGFTGELF
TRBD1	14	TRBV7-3	ASSLGGTGGGNEQF
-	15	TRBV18	ASSSLRAGASNQPQH
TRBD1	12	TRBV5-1	ASRTGTGGNTIY
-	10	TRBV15	ATSVANYGYT
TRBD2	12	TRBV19	ATPGRGGSGELF
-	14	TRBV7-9	ASSLASAGRAYEQY
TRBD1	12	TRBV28	ASSSGTGVYGYT
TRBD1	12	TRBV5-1	ASSPGQDNQPQH
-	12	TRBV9	ASSGYPGGTEAF
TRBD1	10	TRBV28	ASKQGAYEQY
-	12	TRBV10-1	ARNRTSVYNEQF
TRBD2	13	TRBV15	ATSRGTSASYEQY
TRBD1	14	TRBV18	ASSPGGGTGHYEQY
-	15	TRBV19	ASSERRWGRVVQPQH
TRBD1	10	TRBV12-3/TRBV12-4	ASSLDRFEAF
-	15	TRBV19	ASSIGWAGGWLDIQY